This T cell receptor beta chain was documented in a study of T cells after yellow fever vaccination. Study-wide context: Libraries from low-cell-number fractions were prepared with the SMART-Seq v4 Ultra Low Input RNA kit. Study observations and caveats: Most clones from primary vaccination resurfaced after the booster (nearly 97% CD4, approximately 88% CD8).

This clonotype came up a few times. No antigen is known for it. CDR3 length: 16 residues. CDR1 is SGHNT, CDR2 YYREEE, per germline (reference sequence). The trim removed 4 bases at V and 6 bases at J, leaving 8 bases unmatched. TCRdb reprocessed the 5' RACE reads via MiXCR and lists one record per CDR3 protein. The sample has a few hundred thousand distinct CDR3 sequences, about 4% seen once. This receptor was identified in a man aged 18 to 29 who received the YFV17D yellow fever vaccine. This material consisted of PBMCs, taken 5 days after the yellow fever booster vaccination. The J gene is TRBJ2-2, the V gene TRBV5-4, with TRBD2 matching 11 bases. In DNA form, the CDR3 reads TGTGCCAGCAGCCTTCGACTAGCGGGGCTGCCCGGGGAGCTGTTTTTT. Translated: CASSLRLAGLPGELFF.